Given below is one TCR beta chain in context. This CDR3 comprises 16 residues. Germline CDR1 DFQATT, CDR2 SNEGSKA (reference sequence). Trimming at V came to 3 bases and at J to 4 bases, leaving 10 bases not matched to a gene. Sequencing was performed with immunoSEQ multiplex PCR; in TCRdb, only in-frame clones are kept and a portion is missing. The data hold 200,000 to 300,000 clones, with 70% to 90% observed a single time. The sample comes from a study of blood T cell repertoires in COVID-19. Sequencing was performed on PBMCs or T cells enriched from blood (not recorded which). V gene TRBV20-1 combines with J gene TRBJ2-4; TRBD1 aligns across 9 bases. The sequence was obtained from a middle-aged woman with acute COVID-19. The CDR3 DNA follows: TGCAGTGCTAGTCATCCGATCGACAGGGGGAAAAACATTCAGTACTTC. This gives the protein CSASHPIDRGKNIQYF.